This T cell receptor (beta chain) was documented in a study of cytomegalovirus exposure and HLA in healthy donors. About this clone: The antigen is not known.

PCR amplification relied on 60 Vbeta primers (plus 13 Jbeta primers). Profiling relied on immunoSEQ multiplex PCR, and the TCRdb table lists in-frame clones only, not all of them. The top ten hold approximately 4% of the sample, which has about 57,000 clones, roughly 80% seen once. Whole-study results and caveats: In an earlier analysis, in roughly 580 donors, most V segments appeared productive either ~90% or ~30% of the time. Compared with the roughly 700-donor mean, an Asian-associated ancestry cluster reportedly had fewer N-insertions, according to a later analysis. Three CMV-associated chains proved CMV antigen-specific in vitro.

Germline V gene data show CDR1 as LGHNT and CDR2 as FRNRAP. This CDR3 is built from 13 residues. Between the trimmed V and J ends, which lost 8 bases and 5 bases, there was a span of 15 bases. The chain employs TRBV12-5 and TRBJ2-5; D is possibly TRBD1 (5 bases). Sequenced: PBMCs. The receptor was derived from a man aged 25 to 45 in good health and CMV-seronegative. In nucleotides, the CDR3 is TGTGCTAGTAAGGGGATAGATTTGGAGACCCAGTACTTC. It yields the protein CASKGIDLETQYF.